These 32 T cell receptor beta chains were all obtained from the same sample, sequenced in a study of T cells after yellow fever vaccination. TCRdb analysed the 5' RACE reads with MiXCR anew, one entry per CDR3 protein. The sample records under 300,000 distinct CDR3 sequences, over 10% being singletons. The input for sequencing was CD4+ T cells sorted from PBMCs, taken 45 days after the yellow fever booster vaccination. These receptors were obtained from a man aged 25-45 years who received the YFV17D yellow fever vaccine.

The chain has TRBV5-1 and TRBJ2-3, with D hard to call. This CDR3 has 13 amino acids. Trimming removed 3 bases at V and 1 base at J, with 6 bases between. Per germline, CDR1 SGHRS and CDR2 YFSETQ. The CDR3 sequence: CASSSRGTDTQYF. CDR3 DNA: TGCGCCAGCAGCTCCCGGGGCACAGATACGCAGTATTTT. Variable domain in full (rest from reference TRBV5-1 and TRBJ2-3): KAGVTQTPRYLIKTRGQQVTLSCSPISGHRSVSWYQQTPGQGLQFLFEYFSETQRNKGNFPGRFSGRQFSNSRSEMNVSTLELGDSALYLCASSSRGTDTQYFGPGTRLTVL.

This clonotype came up a few times. The rearrangement joins TRBV12-3 or TRBV12-4 to TRBJ2-7; D is perhaps TRBD1 (5 bases). With 6 bases removed from V and 0 bases from J, the gap between germline ends came to 15 bases. This CDR3 is 15 amino acids long. This CDR3 is CASSRQGKSSYEQYF. In DNA form, the CDR3 reads TGTGCCAGCAGCCGGCAGGGAAAAAGCTCCTACGAGCAGTACTTC.

The chain carries TRBV25-1 and TRBJ2-2; D call uncertain. V was clipped by 2 bases and J by 4 bases, with 8 bases between them. CDR1 and CDR2 from the germline V gene are MGHDK and SYGVNS. The CDR3 extends over 14 amino acids. CDR3 in amino acids: CASSEGVATGELFF. The DNA for the CDR3 is TGTGCCAGCAGTGAAGGCGTGGCCACCGGGGAGCTGTTTTTT.

The chain joins TRBV7-2 to TRBJ2-2, with D perhaps TRBD1 (5 bases). V was shortened by 1 base and J by 4 bases, with 7 bases between the two germline ends. Germline CDR1 reads SGHTA; CDR2 reads FQGNSA. The CDR3 is 14 amino acids. The CDR3 sequence is CASSLGTPTGELFF. For the CDR3, the DNA is TGTGCCAGCAGCTTAGGGACACCCACCGGGGAGCTGTTTTTT.

This clonotype came up a few times. The chain employs TRBV6-2 or TRBV6-3 and TRBJ2-7; a weak D match, TRBD2 (7 bases). The CDR3 is 12 amino acids. Per the germline V gene, CDR1 is MNHEY and CDR2 is SVGEGT. V was shortened by 7 bases and J by 5 bases, with 12 bases between the two germline ends. The CDR3: CASIGGRHEQYF. In nucleotides, the CDR3 is TGTGCCAGCATCGGGGGGCGGCACGAGCAGTACTTC.

The chain combines TRBV10-3 with TRBJ2-3; 8 bases are a match to TRBD2. Per the germline V gene, CDR1 is ENHRY and CDR2 is SYGVKD. The CDR3 spans 16 residues. V dropped 10 bases and J dropped 0; count of bases not matched to a gene: 12. The CDR3 nucleotides are TGTGCCAACATAGCGGGGTGCCTTCTAAGCACAGATACGCAGTATTTT. Its translation: CANIAGCLLSTDTQYF.

This clonotype showed up just a few times. V usage is TRBV20-1 and J usage is TRBJ2-5; 12 bases are shared with TRBD1. The CDR3 extends over 14 amino acids. The V gene's germline CDR1 is DFQATT and CDR2 SNEGSKA (reference sequence). The J segment lost 6 bases and the V segment lost 5 bases, leaving 7 bases of the junction unmatched. The CDR3, as DNA: TGCAGTGCTCGGGGACAGGGGGCACCCCAGACCCAGTACTTC. This gives the protein CSARGQGAPQTQYF.

J is TRBJ1-4 and V is TRBV20-1; no clear D gene. The V gene's germline CDR1 is DFQATT and CDR2 SNEGSKA (reference sequence). This CDR3 has 14 amino acids. V was shortened by 1 base and J by 4 bases, with 10 bases between the two germline ends. The DNA of the CDR3 is TGCAGTGCTAGAGCCGAGGCCTTTAATGAAAAACTGTTTTTT. This encodes CSARAEAFNEKLFF.

The chain links TRBV5-4 to TRBJ2-7, with D unclear. From germline, CDR1 is SGHNT and CDR2 YYREEE (reference sequence). The CDR3 consists of 12 residues. Between the trimmed V and J ends, which lost 2 bases and 5 bases, there was a span of 8 bases. The CDR3 bases are TGTGCCAGCAGCTTAGGGATGGACGAGCAGTACTTC. It encodes CASSLGMDEQYF.

V gene TRBV18 combines with J gene TRBJ2-6, with D perhaps matching TRBD1 or TRBD2 (5 bases each). Trimming took off 6 bases at V and 2 bases at J, with 17 bases between the two ends. This CDR3 comprises 17 residues. Germline V CDR1 and CDR2: KGHSH, LQKENI. CDR3 in amino acids: CASSPGRLQAGANVLTF. The CDR3, as DNA: TGTGCCAGCTCCCCGGGACGGCTCCAGGCTGGGGCCAACGTCCTGACTTTC.

The chain is built from TRBV18 and TRBJ2-7; 7 bases are shared with TRBD1. CDR3 length: 14 residues. CDR1 KGHSH and CDR2 LQKENI come from the germline V gene. The junction had 5 bases not matched to a gene; V was cut back by 4 bases and J by 2 bases. The CDR3 bases are TGTGCCAGCTCACTAGGGGGCTCCGCCTACGAGCAGTACTTC. Amino acid sequence: CASSLGGSAYEQYF.

The chain is built from TRBV2 and TRBJ2-5; D is possibly TRBD1 (6 bases). Trimming removed 5 bases at V and 7 bases at J, with 14 bases between. The CDR3 is 13 amino acids. Germline CDR1 is SNHLY and CDR2 is FYNNEI. CDR3 sequence: CASSYGQSGTQYF. In nucleotides, the CDR3 is TGTGCCAGCAGTTATGGACAGTCTGGGACCCAGTACTTC.

This clonotype was picked up a small number of times. The V and J genes are TRBV28 and TRBJ2-7, with 10 bases identical to TRBD1. In germline, CDR1 is MDHEN, CDR2 SYDVKM. This CDR3 is 15 amino acids long. The V segment lost 3 bases and the J segment 6 bases; nucleotides outside the gene matches: 8. This CDR3 reads CASSFPGQGKGEQYF. CDR3 nucleotides: TGTGCCAGCAGTTTCCCGGGACAGGGGAAAGGCGAGCAGTACTTC. Full variable domain (rest looked up from reference TRBV28 and TRBJ2-7): DVKVTQSSRYLVKRTGEKVFLECVQDMDHENMFWYRQDPGLGLRLIYFSYDVKMKEKGDIPEGYSVSREKKERFSLILESASTNQTSMYLCASSFPGQGKGEQYFGPGTRLTVT.

The V call is TRBV6-5, the J call TRBJ2-4; no definite D call. V lost 0 bases to trimming and J lost 3 bases, with 9 bases between them. The CDR3 length is 15 residues. Germline V gene data show CDR1 as MNHEY and CDR2 as SVGAGI. CDR3 loop: CASSYSYRNKNIQYF. The CDR3 DNA is TGTGCCAGCAGTTACTCGTACCGAAACAAAAACATTCAGTACTTC.

This clonotype was counted only a few times. The V call is TRBV20-1, the J call TRBJ1-1; possible D gene TRBD1, 6 bases. CDR3 size: 14 residues. CDR1 DFQATT and CDR2 SNEGSKA come from the germline V gene (reference sequence). Deletions cut 0 bases from V and 0 bases from J, with 8 bases between. As DNA, the CDR3 is TGCAGTGCTAGAGAAGGGACACTGAACACTGAAGCTTTCTTT. It specifies CSAREGTLNTEAFF.

This clonotype showed up just a few times. The V gene is TRBV24-1, the J gene TRBJ2-5; D gene uncertain. The CDR3 sequence is 13 residues long. V gave up 7 bases and J gave up 3 bases, with 11 bases separating them. CDR1 and CDR2 from the germline V gene are KGHDR and SFDVKD. CDR3 protein: CATSPDTEETQYF. In nucleotides, the CDR3 is TGTGCCACCAGCCCAGACACTGAAGAGACCCAGTACTTC.

This chain's CDR3 is CASRGILNTEAFF. The CDR3 DNA is TGTGCCAGCAGGGGGATCTTGAACACTGAAGCTTTCTTT. The chain recombines TRBV5-5 with TRBJ1-1, with unresolved D. The length of the CDR3 is 13 residues. Germline V gene data show CDR1 as SGHKS and CDR2 as YYEKEE (reference sequence). The V and J ends lost 5 bases and 0 bases respectively, with 8 bases between them.

This clonotype was observed at least ten times. The chain links TRBV7-2 to TRBJ2-1, with 10 bases fitting TRBD1. The CDR3 totals 14 residues. Germline V gene data show CDR1 as SGHTA and CDR2 as FQGNSA. Germline trimming cut 4 bases from V and 6 bases from J; bases unmatched to any gene: 3. The CDR3 nucleotides are TGTGCCAGCAGCTCGAGACAGGGGGCCAATGAGCAGTTCTTC. Encoded protein: CASSSRQGANEQFF.

This clonotype was recorded a few times. The genes are TRBV23-1 and TRBJ2-1, with TRBD2 identical over 9 bases. TRBV23-1 counts as an open reading frame of uncertain function. The CDR3 has 14 amino acids. Losses at the gene ends were 7 bases for V and 9 bases for J; bases not matched to a gene: 10. CDR3 residues: CASTPGRREGEQFF. CDR3 sequence (DNA): TGCGCCAGCACCCCGGGGCGGCGGGAGGGTGAGCAGTTCTTC.

This clonotype has a count of ten or more. The chain links TRBV20-1 to TRBJ2-1; D gene ambiguous. Germline V gene lookup returns CDR1 DFQATT and CDR2 SNEGSKA (reference sequence). The CDR3 contains 13 residues. Trimming left V 6 bases short and J 6 bases short, with 15 bases between. CDR3 nucleotides: TGCAGTGCCGCAACTTCAGACGGCAATGAGCAGTTCTTC. It translates to CSAATSDGNEQFF.

This clonotype was detected a few times. The chain is built from TRBV20-1 and TRBJ2-7; 10 bases fit TRBD2. The CDR3 is 14 residues long. Germline-derived CDR1 and CDR2 are DFQATT and SNEGSKA (reference sequence). Germline trimming cut 3 bases from V and 3 bases from J; bases unmatched to any gene: 5. CDR3 amino acids: CSASLTSGDYEQYF. CDR3 bases: TGCAGTGCTAGCCTAACTAGCGGGGACTACGAGCAGTACTTC.

The CDR3, as DNA: TGCAGTGCCAGCTGGACTCCGACTTCCTACGAGCAGTACTTC. Translation gives CSASWTPTSYEQYF. The chain carries TRBV20-1 and TRBJ2-7; D possibly corresponds to TRBD2 (5 bases). The V and J ends lost 6 bases and 1 base respectively, with 16 bases between them. This CDR3 region has 14 residues. The germline CDR1 and CDR2 sequences are DFQATT and SNEGSKA (reference sequence).

V gene TRBV4-3 combines with J gene TRBJ2-2; no reliable D call. V was shortened by 0 bases and J by 4 bases, with 12 bases between the two germline ends. In germline, CDR1 is LGHNA, CDR2 YSLEER. The CDR3 is 16 amino acids. The CDR3 bases are TGCGCCAGCAGCCAAGAGGTCGGTCCGAGCACCGGGGAGCTGTTTTTT. Amino acid sequence: CASSQEVGPSTGELFF.

This clonotype was counted between two and nine times. The gene calls are TRBV7-6 and TRBJ2-5, with TRBD2 matching 10 bases. This CDR3 region has 16 residues. Per the germline V gene, CDR1 is SGHVS and CDR2 is FNYEAQ. Trimming cost V 6 bases and J 5 bases; bases outside gene matches: 12. The CDR3 DNA follows: TGTGCCAGCAGTCTCCGAGCTAGCGGGGGTGGGGAGACCCAGTACTTC. It codes for CASSLRASGGGETQYF.

This clonotype was seen a handful of times. The rearrangement joins TRBV15 to TRBJ1-2, with D possibly being TRBD1 (6 bases). Germline CDR1 and CDR2: LNHNV and YYDKDF (reference sequence). The ends were cut back, 3 bases at V and 4 bases at J, with 12 bases in the middle. The CDR3 is 14 amino acids. The CDR3 loop reads CATSSLRTAYGYTF. The CDR3 DNA is TGTGCCACCAGCAGCCTAAGGACAGCCTATGGCTACACCTTC.

With regard to this clonotype: At one end, the junction sequence differs from germline, possibly due to a read error. The J gene is TRBJ1-4, the V gene TRBV29-1; 10 bases map to TRBD1. This CDR3 has 13 amino acids. Germline CDR1 reads SQVTM; CDR2 reads ANQGSEA. The CDR3 here is CSVTTGGGEKLLF. The DNA of the CDR3 is TGCAGCGTTACGACAGGGGGCGGTGAAAAACTGCTTTTT.

This clonotype was seen more than once but under ten times. J is TRBJ2-1 and V is TRBV19; the D gene is possibly TRBD2 (6 bases). Germline V gene data show CDR1 as LNHDA and CDR2 as SQIVND (reference sequence). V lost 7 bases to trimming and J lost 0 bases, with 16 bases between them. This CDR3 spans 16 amino acids. CDR3 coding DNA: TGTGCCAGTACTCCTTTTGCGGGAAACTCCTACAATGAGCAGTTCTTC. Residues: CASTPFAGNSYNEQFF. The full variable domain, with the rest looked up from reference TRBV19 and TRBJ2-1, is DGGITQSPKYLFRKEGQNVTLSCEQNLNHDAMYWYRQDPGQGLRLIYYSQIVNDFQKGDIAEGYSVSREKKESFPLTVTSAQKNPTAFYLCASTPFAGNSYNEQFFGPGTRLTVL.

The table lists this clonotype with a few counts. The J gene is TRBJ2-1, the V gene TRBV10-3; 9 positions agree with TRBD2. Germline lookup yields CDR1 ENHRY and CDR2 SYGVKD. Trimming cost V 6 bases and J 8 bases; bases outside gene matches: 5. The CDR3 spans 13 residues. The CDR3 loop is CAIRTGGRDEQFF. The CDR3 nucleotides are TGTGCCATCAGGACGGGCGGGAGGGATGAGCAGTTCTTC.

This clonotype turned up a few times. This sequence joins TRBV28 and TRBJ1-1, with TRBD1 as a possible D gene (6 bases). The CDR3 spans 13 residues. Per germline, CDR1 MDHEN and CDR2 SYDVKM. Trimming stripped 6 bases from V and 11 bases from J, with 19 bases between. In DNA, the CDR3 is TGTGCCAGCAGCTTAGGGGCGCAGGGGCGGGCTTTCTTT. This gives the protein CASSLGAQGRAFF.

This clonotype occurred a few times. V gene TRBV25-1 combines with J gene TRBJ2-7; D assignment may be TRBD1 or TRBD2 (6 bases each). CDR1 MGHDK and CDR2 SYGVNS come from the germline V gene. Trimming took off 9 bases at V and 6 bases at J, with 15 bases between the two ends. The CDR3 contains 12 residues. The CDR3 DNA is TGTGCCAGTACTAAGGGGGAGGTCGAGCAGTACTTC. This translates into CASTKGEVEQYF.

The chain links TRBV20-1 to TRBJ2-7, with 8 bases matching TRBD2. CDR3 length equals 15 residues. Trimming at V came to 4 bases and at J to 2 bases, leaving 10 bases not matched to a gene. Germline V gene sequence: CDR1 DFQATT, CDR2 SNEGSKA (reference sequence). The CDR3 region has the DNA TGCAGTGCTAACTCCGTGGGACTAGATCCCTACGAGCAGTACTTC. This translates into CSANSVGLDPYEQYF.

This clonotype was counted a few times. CDR3 loop: CASSAGTSGLLETQYF. The CDR3 nucleotides read TGTGCCAGCAGCGCTGGGACTAGCGGGCTTCTGGAGACCCAGTACTTC. V and J are TRBV9 and TRBJ2-5, with 12 bases identical to TRBD2. The CDR3 loop spans 16 amino acids. Germline CDR1 SGDLS, CDR2 YYNGEE. The V and J ends lost 3 bases and 5 bases, in that order; junction bases with no gene match: 8.